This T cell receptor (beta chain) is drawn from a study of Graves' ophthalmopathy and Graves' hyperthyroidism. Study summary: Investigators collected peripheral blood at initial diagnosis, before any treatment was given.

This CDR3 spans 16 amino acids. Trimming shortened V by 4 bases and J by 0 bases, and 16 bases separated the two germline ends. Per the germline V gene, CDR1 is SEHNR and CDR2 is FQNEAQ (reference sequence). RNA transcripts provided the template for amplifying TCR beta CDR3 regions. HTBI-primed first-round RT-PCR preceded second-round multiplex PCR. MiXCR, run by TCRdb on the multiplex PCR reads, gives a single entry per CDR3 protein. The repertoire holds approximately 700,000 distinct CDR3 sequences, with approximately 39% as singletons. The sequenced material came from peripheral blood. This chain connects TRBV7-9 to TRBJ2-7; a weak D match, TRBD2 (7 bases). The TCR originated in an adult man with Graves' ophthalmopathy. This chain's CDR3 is CASSSRGGLSSYEQYF. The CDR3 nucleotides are TGTGCCAGCAGCTCTAGGGGGGGGTTAAGCTCCTACGAGCAGTACTTC.